Listed below are T cell receptor beta chains from one sample, sequenced in a study of blood T cells in healthy people across ages. MiXCR was run by TCRdb on the 5' RACE reads, yielding one entry per CDR3 protein. The sample consists of over 950,000 distinct CDR3 sequences, around 54% of them appearing once. What was sequenced was blood. These receptors originate from a woman in her sixties or seventies in good health. CDR3s include the opening cysteine and the closing phenylalanine or tryptophan. Rows may omit the clone size; those that give it use once, few, many or a size class.

>TRBJ1-1|-|TRBV29-1
CSAGGGAPEAFF
>TRBJ1-2|-|TRBV15
CATSRQEGSGYTF
>TRBJ2-3|few|TRBV24-1
CATSDPSSSGKTDTQYF
>TRBJ2-1|-|TRBV7-9
CASSLPHGLEQFF
>TRBJ2-7|-|TRBV4-1
CASSQGRMTSGSYEQYF
>TRBJ1-1|-|TRBV20-1
CSARGTGSGSEAFF
>TRBJ2-4|-|TRBV6-1
CASSDLGVGQLAKNIQYF
>TRBJ1-5|many|TRBV7-2
CASSLGTVQPQHF
>-|-|TRBV7-8
CASSYSGIPYEQYF
>-|-|TRBV6-5
CASSYSTSTQGRGEQYF
>-|once|TRBV27
CASSLAALGYANEQFF
>TRBJ2-2|-|TRBV7-2
CASSPGGVGTGELFF
>TRBJ2-3|-|TRBV7-9
CASSIAGLDTQYF
>TRBJ2-7|-|TRBV12-3/TRBV12-4
CASSLGGGVSYNEQYF
>-|few|TRBV6-1
CASSKDSGLAVYNEQYF